These 31 T cell receptor beta chains were sequenced from one sample in a study of identical twins (TCRdb year 2016). The library was made by 5' RACE. The run used an Illumina HiSeq 2000. In-frame beta chains were kept once TCRdb had trimmed the public reads at Q25 with fastp and called clones with MiXCR. Each CDR3 protein gets just one entry, which takes the most common genes and DNA from the rows behind it. This sample is represented by roughly 240,000 distinct CDR3 sequences; 5.5% to 7% of them were singletons. 3% to 4% of the sample belongs to the ten largest clones. The same sample was also used in a study of yellow fever vaccine responses in identical twins.

Input material: memory (CD45RO+) T cells sorted from blood. The label giving this sample's cell subset or site can be read as: CD45RO+ enriched T cells. The source of these receptors is a young woman in good health.

CDR3 nucleotides: TGTGCCAGCAGCTCCAGGGACTCTGGGGCCAACGTCCTGACTTTC. It translates to CASSSRDSGANVLTF. The rearrangement joins TRBV4-2 to TRBJ2-6; possible D gene TRBD1, 5 bases. The CDR3 sequence is 15 residues long. Germline V gene lookup returns CDR1 LGHNA and CDR2 YNFKEQ. Between the trimmed V and J ends, which lost 5 bases and 0 bases, there was a span of 8 bases.

This clonotype was seen ten or more times. V is TRBV28 and J is TRBJ2-5; TRBD1 matches at 10 bases. V shed 3 bases, J shed 2 bases, and the junction held 6 bases outside the gene matches. Germline V CDR1 and CDR2: MDHEN, SYDVKM. The CDR3 runs to 16 residues. DNA for the CDR3: TGTGCCAGCAGTTTGTCCGGGACAGGGGAACAAGAGACCCAGTACTTC. It encodes CASSLSGTGEQETQYF.

This sequence joins TRBV6-5 and TRBJ2-1; TRBD2 matches 14 bases. Germline V lookup: CDR1 MNHEY, CDR2 SVGAGI. Germline trimming cut 6 bases from V and 8 bases from J; bases unmatched to any gene: 6. This CDR3 has 15 residues. The CDR3 coding sequence is TGTGCCAGCAGCTACGGGACTAGCGGGAGTGATGAGCAGTTCTTC. The encoded protein is CASSYGTSGSDEQFF.

This clonotype was picked up a small number of times. This chain uses TRBV5-1 with TRBJ2-6, with a tentative D call TRBD1 (6 bases). V lost 6 bases and J lost 3, with 10 bases in between. Germline V CDR1 and CDR2: SGHRS, YFSETQ. This CDR3 spans 14 amino acids. The CDR3 sequence: CASMETGGANVLTF. The CDR3 coding sequence is TGCGCCAGCATGGAGACAGGTGGGGCCAACGTCCTGACTTTC.

The CDR3 reads CASSLRKAEQYF. CDR3 sequence (DNA): TGTGCCAGCAGCTTAAGAAAGGCCGAGCAGTACTTC. The genes are TRBV7-2 and TRBJ2-7; no firm D call. Between the trimmed V and J ends, which lost 2 bases and 6 bases, there was a span of 8 bases. Germline loops: CDR1 SGHTA, CDR2 FQGNSA. The length of the CDR3 is 12 residues.

This clonotype was seen more than once but under ten times. CDR3 amino acids: CASSLGEGRETQYF. CDR3 nucleotide sequence: TGCGCCAGCAGCCTTGGGGAGGGCCGCGAGACCCAGTACTTC. J is TRBJ2-5 and V is TRBV5-1, with 7 positions matching TRBD2. Germline lookup yields CDR1 SGHRS and CDR2 YFSETQ. V gave up 4 bases and J gave up 5 bases; unmatched junction bases: 8. The CDR3 totals 14 residues.

This clonotype appeared many times. The J gene is TRBJ2-2, the V gene TRBV24-1; D not resolved. V dropped 6 bases and J dropped 0 bases, with 4 bases sitting between them. Germline V gene lookup returns CDR1 KGHDR and CDR2 SFDVKD. The CDR3 covers 13 residues. The CDR3 DNA reads as TGTGCCACCAGTCACGCGAACACCGGGGAGCTGTTTTTT. Its translation is CATSHANTGELFF.

This clonotype was detected ten times or more. The rearrangement uses TRBV5-1 and TRBJ2-1; D possibly corresponds to TRBD1 (6 bases). CDR1 and CDR2 (germline): SGHRS, YFSETQ. This CDR3 contains 13 residues. V lost 2 bases to trimming and J lost 5 bases, with 8 bases between them. The CDR3 sequence is CASSLQGNNEQFF. CDR3 DNA sequence: TGCGCCAGCAGCTTACAGGGAAACAATGAGCAGTTCTTC.

At least ten counts were recorded for this clonotype. The J gene is TRBJ2-3, the V gene TRBV7-2; TRBD2 matches 10 bases. Germline CDR1 and CDR2: SGHTA and FQGNSA. CDR3 length: 16 amino acids. Trimming took 5 bases from V and 4 from J; bases not matched to a gene: 9. The CDR3 protein is CASSTKREGPPDTQYF. The DNA of the CDR3 is TGTGCCAGCAGCACTAAGCGGGAGGGCCCCCCAGATACGCAGTATTTT.

This clonotype has only a few counts. The V and J genes are TRBV5-1 and TRBJ2-6; D is ambiguous. The length of the CDR3 is 15 residues. Germline V CDR1 and CDR2: SGHRS, YFSETQ. The V end lost 0 bases, the J end lost 1 base, and 5 bases lay between the germline ends. CDR3 in amino acids: CASSLEGSGANVLTF. CDR3 DNA sequence: TGCGCCAGCAGCTTGGAAGGGTCTGGGGCCAACGTCCTGACTTTC.

The chain uses TRBV10-3 and TRBJ1-2, with D hard to call. The CDR3 is 15 amino acids. CDR1 is ENHRY, CDR2 SYGVKD, per germline. The germline V and J ends were trimmed by 5 bases and 3 bases, with 16 bases remaining between them. CDR3 sequence reads: CAISPRSADYYGYTF. CDR3 coding DNA: TGTGCCATCAGTCCCCGGTCGGCAGATTACTATGGCTACACCTTC.

To note about this clonotype: This may be a read error, as it is one base from a much larger clone. V and J are TRBV24-1 and TRBJ2-7; D uncertain. The CDR3 extends over 11 amino acids. V was shortened by 5 bases and J by 8 bases, with 9 bases between the two germline ends. Germline V lookup: CDR1 KGHDR, CDR2 SFDVKD. The CDR3 nucleotides are TGTGCCACCAGTGTGGCTAACAAGCAGTACTTC. It encodes CATSVANKQYF.

Ten or more counts support this clonotype. As DNA, the CDR3 is TGCGCCAGCAGCCCCGACGGTCGAAACACTGAAGCTTTCTTT. Protein product: CASSPDGRNTEAFF. The chain has TRBV5-1 and TRBJ1-1; D unresolved. Germline assignment: CDR1 SGHRS and CDR2 YFSETQ. V was cut by 4 bases and J by 2 bases, with 12 bases left in between. The CDR3 is 14 residues long.

The chain links TRBV18 to TRBJ2-1; D gene uncertain. Trimming stripped 2 bases from V and 0 bases from J, with 11 bases between. This CDR3 spans 16 amino acids. Germline lookup yields CDR1 KGHSH and CDR2 LQKENI. The CDR3 loop reads CASSPGPPSSYNEQFF. The CDR3, as DNA: TGTGCCAGCTCACCAGGACCGCCGAGCTCCTACAATGAGCAGTTCTTC.

This clonotype has at least ten counts. This chain joins TRBV20-1 and TRBJ1-6; TRBD1 aligns across 7 bases. The junction had 8 bases not matched to a gene; V was cut back by 3 bases and J by 9 bases. In germline, CDR1 is DFQATT, CDR2 SNEGSKA (reference sequence). The CDR3 length is 14 residues. The CDR3 sequence is CSASIGQGVSPLHF. CDR3 DNA sequence: TGCAGTGCTAGTATAGGGCAGGGGGTTTCACCCCTCCACTTT.

The chain carries TRBV13 and TRBJ2-1, with 13 bases aligning to TRBD2. V trimming: 10 bases; J trimming: 0 bases; junction bases outside the gene matches: 15. The CDR3 totals 19 residues. The germline V gene encodes CDR1 PRHDT and CDR2 FYEKMQ (reference sequence). Here the CDR3 DNA reads TGTGCCATCTGTTTAGGACTAGCGGGAGTGACGAGCTCCTACAATGAGCAGTTCTTC. Translation gives CAICLGLAGVTSSYNEQFF.

The chain recombines TRBV15 with TRBJ2-2; D unresolved. The CDR3 spans 17 residues. Trimming removed 2 bases at V and 1 base at J, with 14 bases between. Per germline, CDR1 LNHNV and CDR2 YYDKDF (reference sequence). CDR3 bases: TGTGCCACCAGCAGATTCAGTGGCGTATTGAACACCGGGGAGCTGTTTTTT. Translated: CATSRFSGVLNTGELFF.

This clonotype was detected ten times or more. The V gene is TRBV5-6, the J gene TRBJ2-7; maybe TRBD2 (5 bases). The CDR3 covers 13 residues. The germline V gene has CDR1 SGHDT and CDR2 YYEEEE. CDR3 DNA: TGTGCCATCAGCTTGTATCAGCGGAACGAGCAGTACGTC. The encoded protein is CAISLYQRNEQYV.

This clonotype has a count of ten or more. The V call is TRBV20-1, the J call TRBJ1-2, with 8 nucleotides matching TRBD1. This CDR3 has 13 amino acids. Germline V gene sequence: CDR1 DFQATT, CDR2 SNEGSKA (reference sequence). The CDR3 loop is CSGTGLLLYGYTF. In nucleotides, the CDR3 is TGCAGCGGGACAGGCCTACTTCTCTATGGCTACACCTTC.

This clonotype has at least ten counts. The chain links TRBV20-1 to TRBJ2-1, with D possibly matching TRBD2 (5 bases). V was shortened by 4 bases and J by 0 bases, with 13 bases between the two germline ends. Germline V gene data show CDR1 as DFQATT and CDR2 as SNEGSKA (reference sequence). CDR3 size: 15 residues. CDR3 in DNA: TGCAGTGCTACCCGGGCCACTAGCTCCTACAATGAGCAGTTCTTC. Translating gives CSATRATSSYNEQFF.

This clonotype was recorded a few times. The junction differs from germline at one of its ends, possibly a read error. The V gene is TRBV28, the J gene TRBJ2-7; D might be TRBD2 (5 bases). The CDR3 totals 12 residues. Germline-derived CDR1 and CDR2 are MDHEN and SYDVKM. CDR3 DNA sequence: TGTGCCAGCAGTCTCGCCCGGGGAGTCCCAAACTTC. As protein: CASSLARGVPNF. Complete variable domain (other parts from reference TRBV28 and TRBJ2-7): DVKVTQSSRYLVKRTGEKVFLECVQDMDHENMFWYRQDPGLGLRLIYFSYDVKMKEKGDIPEGYSVSREKKERFSLILESASTNQTSMYLCASSLARGVPNFGPGTRLTVT.

The chain carries TRBV6-5 and TRBJ2-3; D is possibly TRBD2 (6 bases). The germline V gene encodes CDR1 MNHEY and CDR2 SVGAGI. This CDR3 region has 15 residues. Trimming cost V 0 bases and J 5 bases, with 12 bases left between them. The CDR3 loop reads CASSYSAGRIDTQYF. The CDR3, as DNA: TGTGCCAGCAGTTACTCTGCAGGGAGGATAGATACGCAGTATTTT.

With regard to this clonotype: An end of the junction does not agree with germline; a read error may underlie this. This chain connects TRBV4-2 to TRBJ2-1; TRBD2 matches at 7 bases. The CDR3 sequence is 15 residues long. Germline-derived CDR1 and CDR2 are LGHNA and YNFKEQ. The CDR3 reads CANSQSGANHNEQFF. In DNA form, the CDR3 reads TGTGCCAACAGCCAAAGCGGGGCTAACCACAATGAGCAGTTCTTC.

There are a few counts of this clonotype. The chain is built from TRBV5-1 and TRBJ2-3; 8 nucleotides align to TRBD2. Germline CDR1 and CDR2: SGHRS and YFSETQ. The CDR3 has 16 residues. The J segment lost 4 bases and the V segment lost 0 bases, leaving 7 bases of the junction unmatched. This chain's CDR3 is CASSLGGLAGSDTQYF. CDR3 coding DNA: TGCGCCAGCAGCTTGGGGGGCCTAGCGGGTTCAGATACGCAGTATTTT.

This clonotype has only a few counts. V is TRBV9 and J is TRBJ1-1; the D gene is possibly TRBD1 (6 bases). Trimming took off 0 bases at V and 1 base at J, with 13 bases between the two ends. This CDR3 contains 16 residues. Germline values: CDR1 SGDLS, CDR2 YYNGEE. The CDR3 loop reads CASSVGAGAWNTEAFF. The DNA for the CDR3 is TGTGCCAGCAGCGTAGGAGCGGGGGCTTGGAACACTGAAGCTTTCTTT.

This chain connects TRBV20-1 to TRBJ2-4, with D unclear. Trimming pared 3 bases from V and 1 base from J, leaving 13 bases between. This CDR3 spans 15 amino acids. CDR1 is DFQATT and CDR2 is SNEGSKA in the germline V gene (reference sequence). The CDR3 protein is CSASFPTVAKNIQYF. The CDR3 region has the DNA TGCAGTGCTAGTTTTCCCACGGTGGCCAAAAACATTCAGTACTTC.

This clonotype occurred many times. The gene calls are TRBV12-3 or TRBV12-4 and TRBJ2-4, with 7 bases that match TRBD1. J lost 9 bases, V lost 2 bases, and 7 bases had no gene match. The length of the CDR3 is 14 residues. CDR3 nucleotides: TGTGCCAGCAGTTTAAGCAGGGGGTATAGCATTCAGTACTTC. Protein product: CASSLSRGYSIQYF.

This CDR3 is CASSRARGANTDTQYF. CDR3 nucleotides: TGTGCCAGCTCACGTGCCCGGGGGGCAAACACAGATACGCAGTATTTT. The V and J genes are TRBV18 and TRBJ2-3; possible D gene TRBD2, 7 bases. The V and J ends lost 4 bases and 2 bases respectively, with 16 bases between them. This CDR3 region has 16 residues. The germline V gene encodes CDR1 KGHSH and CDR2 LQKENI.

This clonotype was picked up many times. This chain uses TRBV11-1 with TRBJ2-6; 14 nucleotides match TRBD2. This CDR3 comprises 22 residues. V was clipped by 0 bases and J by 3 bases; unmatched bases: 13. Germline V CDR1 and CDR2: SGHAT, FQDESV (reference sequence). The DNA for the CDR3 is TGTGCCAGCAGCTTAGCGCATCGGACTAGCGGGAGGAGTTCCCGTGGGGCCAACGTCCTGACTTTC. Translating gives CASSLAHRTSGRSSRGANVLTF.

This clonotype was seen at least ten times. The CDR3 nucleotides read TGCAGTGCTAAGTGGGGGGATTCGGGAAAAGGGGATGAATTGAGCACAGATACGCAGTATTTT. This sequence encodes CSAKWGDSGKGDELSTDTQYF. This rearrangement joins TRBV20-1 to TRBJ2-3; possible D gene TRBD2, 6 bases. Germline V gives CDR1 DFQATT, CDR2 SNEGSKA (reference sequence). Trimming removed 4 bases from V and 0 bases from J, with 32 bases in between. The CDR3 loop spans 21 amino acids.

This clonotype was counted ten times or more. This rearrangement joins TRBV9 to TRBJ2-1, with 7 bases identical to TRBD1. CDR1 SGDLS and CDR2 YYNGEE come from the germline V gene. The CDR3 extends over 15 amino acids. After removal of 0 bases from V and 7 bases from J, the junction contained 7 bases not matched to a gene. The CDR3 protein is CASSVGWAGGNEQFF. The CDR3 bases are TGTGCCAGCAGCGTAGGATGGGCAGGGGGTAATGAGCAGTTCTTC.